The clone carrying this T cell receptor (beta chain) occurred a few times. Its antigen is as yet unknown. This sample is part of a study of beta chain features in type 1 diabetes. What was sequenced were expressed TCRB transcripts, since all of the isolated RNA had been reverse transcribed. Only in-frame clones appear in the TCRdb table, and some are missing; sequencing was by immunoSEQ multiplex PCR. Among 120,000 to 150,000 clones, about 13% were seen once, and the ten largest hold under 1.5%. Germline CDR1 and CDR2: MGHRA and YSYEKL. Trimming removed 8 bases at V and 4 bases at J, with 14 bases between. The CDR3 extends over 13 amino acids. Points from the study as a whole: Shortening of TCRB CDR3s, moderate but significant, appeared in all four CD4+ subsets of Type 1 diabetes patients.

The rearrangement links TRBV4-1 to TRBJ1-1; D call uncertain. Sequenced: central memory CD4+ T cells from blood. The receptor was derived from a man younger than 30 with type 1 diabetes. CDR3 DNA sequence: TGCGCCAGCTCCGCCCTACGGAGCACTGAAGCTTTCTTT. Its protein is CASSALRSTEAFF.